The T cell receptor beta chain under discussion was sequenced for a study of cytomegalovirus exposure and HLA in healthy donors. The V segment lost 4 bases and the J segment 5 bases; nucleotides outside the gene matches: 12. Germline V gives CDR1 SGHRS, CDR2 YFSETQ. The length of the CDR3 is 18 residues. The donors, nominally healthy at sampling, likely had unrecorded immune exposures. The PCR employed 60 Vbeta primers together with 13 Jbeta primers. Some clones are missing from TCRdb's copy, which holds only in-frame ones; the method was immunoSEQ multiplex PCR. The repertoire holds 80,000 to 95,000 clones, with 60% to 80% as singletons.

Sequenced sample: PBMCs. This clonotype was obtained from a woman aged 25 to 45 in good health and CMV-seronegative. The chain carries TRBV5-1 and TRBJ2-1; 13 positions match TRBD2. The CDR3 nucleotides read TGCGCCAGCAGCGACGGACTAGCGGGAGTCTGGTCCAACAATGAGCAGTTCTTC. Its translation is CASSDGLAGVWSNNEQFF.